This TCR beta chain was recorded in a study of beta chain features in type 1 diabetes. Unmatched junction bases numbered 4, after V lost 7 bases and J lost 8 bases. The CDR3 is made up of 12 amino acids. CDR1 is LGHNA and CDR2 is YNFKEQ in the germline V gene. Isolated RNA was reverse transcribed in full, so expressed TCRB transcripts were sequenced. Generated by immunoSEQ multiplex PCR, the TCRdb table keeps only in-frame clones and is missing some. The sample consists of about 350,000 clones, about 20% of them appearing once. Sorting of CD4+ naive, central memory, regulatory and stem cell-like memory cells was performed via CD45RO/CCR7/CD25/CD127/CD95/CD27.

This receptor was obtained from a woman aged 18 to 35 in good health. The V call is TRBV4-2, the J call TRBJ2-3; 9 positions match TRBD2. Sequencing input: naive CD4+ T cells from blood. CDR3 sequence: CASKRGAGTQYF. CDR3 DNA sequence: TGTGCCAGCAAGCGGGGGGCCGGTACGCAGTATTTT.